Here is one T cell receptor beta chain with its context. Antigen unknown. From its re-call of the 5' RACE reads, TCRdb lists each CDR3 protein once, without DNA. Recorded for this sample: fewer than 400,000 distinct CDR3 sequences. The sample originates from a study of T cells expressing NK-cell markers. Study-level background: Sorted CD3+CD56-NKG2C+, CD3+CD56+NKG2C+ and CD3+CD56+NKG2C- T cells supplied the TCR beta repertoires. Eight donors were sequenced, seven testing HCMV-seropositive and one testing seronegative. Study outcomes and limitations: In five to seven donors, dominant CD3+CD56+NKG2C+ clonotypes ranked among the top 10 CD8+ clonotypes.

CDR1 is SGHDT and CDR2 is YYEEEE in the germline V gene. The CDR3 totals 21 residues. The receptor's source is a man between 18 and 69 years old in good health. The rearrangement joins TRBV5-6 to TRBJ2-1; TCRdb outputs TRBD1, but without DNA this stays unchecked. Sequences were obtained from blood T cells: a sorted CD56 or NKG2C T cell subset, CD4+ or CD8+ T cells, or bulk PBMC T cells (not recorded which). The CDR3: CASSLEPPMGGRLRTYNEQFF.